This T cell receptor (beta chain) was captured in a study of T cells after yellow fever vaccination. Study observations and caveats: Although most clonotypes did not, a small share appeared in both CD4 and CD8 compartments.

This clonotype occurred a few times. Germline CDR1 MRHNA, CDR2 SNTAGT. The CDR3 is 14 amino acids. After removal of 6 bases from V and 4 bases from J, the junction contained 6 bases not matched to a gene. TCRdb itself ran the 5' RACE reads through MiXCR, one entry per CDR3 protein. The sample holds tens of thousands of distinct CDR3 sequences, 13% seen once. This chain connects TRBV6-4 to TRBJ2-3; TRBD1 agrees at 8 bases. The sequencing here drew on CD8+ T cells not binding an NS4B(214-222) dextramer, sorted from PBMCs, taken less than 25 days after the first yellow fever vaccination. The TCR comes from a man aged 18-30 years who received the YFV17D yellow fever vaccine. The CDR3 loop reads CASSPQGGPDTQYF. The CDR3 region has the DNA TGTGCCAGCAGCCCACAGGGGGGCCCAGATACGCAGTATTTT.